This T cell receptor beta chain came from a study of blood T cell repertoires in COVID-19. Study details: The study drew acute and convalescent COVID-19 samples from the United States, Italy and Spain. The cDNA or gDNA used as material had been derived from T cells, B-cell-depleted T cells, or PBMCs.

The repertoire was sequenced with immunoSEQ multiplex PCR; TCRdb's copy has only in-frame clones and lacks some. The repertoire includes hundreds of thousands of clones, around 90% of them detected once, and roughly 6.3% sits in the top ten. The ends lost 4 bases at V and 5 bases at J; junction bases unmatched: 4. The CDR3 has 14 amino acids. Germline V gene sequence: CDR1 SGHRS, CDR2 YFSETQ. V usage is TRBV5-1 and J usage is TRBJ2-1, with TRBD1 identical over 9 bases. This clonotype was sampled from a woman aged 25-40 years with acute COVID-19. Sequenced input: PBMCs or T cells enriched from blood (not recorded which). CDR3 in DNA: TGCGCCAGCAGCCGAGACAGGGGGGACAATGAGCAGTTCTTC. Amino acid sequence: CASSRDRGDNEQFF.